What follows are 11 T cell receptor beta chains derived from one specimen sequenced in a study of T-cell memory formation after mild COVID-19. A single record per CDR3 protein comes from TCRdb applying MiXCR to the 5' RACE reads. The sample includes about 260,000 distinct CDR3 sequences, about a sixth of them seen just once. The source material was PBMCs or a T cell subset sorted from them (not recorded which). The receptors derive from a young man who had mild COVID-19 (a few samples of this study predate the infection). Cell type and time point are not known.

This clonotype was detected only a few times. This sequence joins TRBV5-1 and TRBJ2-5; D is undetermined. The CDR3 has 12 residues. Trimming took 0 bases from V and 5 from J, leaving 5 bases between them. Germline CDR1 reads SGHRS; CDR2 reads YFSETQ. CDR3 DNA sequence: TGCGCCAGCAGCTTGGGGTCCGAGACCCAGTACTTC. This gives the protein CASSLGSETQYF.

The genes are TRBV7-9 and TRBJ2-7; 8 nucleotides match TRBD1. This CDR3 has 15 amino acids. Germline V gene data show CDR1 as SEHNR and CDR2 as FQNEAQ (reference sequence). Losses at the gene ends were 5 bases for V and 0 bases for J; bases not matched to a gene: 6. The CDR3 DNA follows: TGTGCCAGCAGCCCCGGACAGGGAAGCTCCTACGAGCAGTACGTC. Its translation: CASSPGQGSSYEQYV.

The CDR3 loop is CASSLGGGLGYTF. As DNA, the CDR3 is TGTGCCAGCAGCTTAGGAGGGGGCCTGGGCTACACCTTC. This chain uses TRBV7-6 with TRBJ1-2, with 7 nucleotides matching TRBD1. Germline V lookup: CDR1 SGHVS, CDR2 FNYEAQ. The CDR3 is made up of 13 amino acids. Trimming removed 1 base from V and 8 bases from J; junction bases left unmatched: 4.

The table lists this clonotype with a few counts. The CDR3 is CASSQDSGTPEAFF. The CDR3 DNA sequence: TGTGCCAGCAGCCAAGATTCCGGGACCCCTGAAGCTTTCTTT. The chain is built from TRBV4-2 and TRBJ1-1; the D gene is possibly TRBD1 (5 bases). V lost 0 bases and J lost 6, with 11 bases in between. The CDR3 is 14 residues long. CDR1 is LGHNA, CDR2 YNFKEQ, per germline.

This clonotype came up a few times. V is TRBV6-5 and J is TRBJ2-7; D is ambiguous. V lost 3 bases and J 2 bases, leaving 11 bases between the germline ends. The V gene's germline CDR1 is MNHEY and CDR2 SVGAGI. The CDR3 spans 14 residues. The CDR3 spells CASSYLDGPYEQYF. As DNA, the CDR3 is TGTGCCAGCAGTTATTTGGACGGACCCTACGAGCAGTACTTC.

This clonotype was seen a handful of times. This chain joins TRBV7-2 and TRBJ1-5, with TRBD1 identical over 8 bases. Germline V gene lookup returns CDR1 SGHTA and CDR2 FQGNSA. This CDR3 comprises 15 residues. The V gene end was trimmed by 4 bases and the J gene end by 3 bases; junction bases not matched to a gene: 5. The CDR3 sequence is CASSWDRSDNQPQHF. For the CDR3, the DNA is TGTGCCAGCAGCTGGGACAGGAGCGACAATCAGCCCCAGCATTTT.

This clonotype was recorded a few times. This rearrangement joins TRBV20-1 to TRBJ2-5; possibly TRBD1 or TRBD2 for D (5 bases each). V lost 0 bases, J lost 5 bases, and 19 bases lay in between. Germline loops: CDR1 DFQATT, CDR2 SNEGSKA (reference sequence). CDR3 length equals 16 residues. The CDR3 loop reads CSARDPGQGTGETQYF. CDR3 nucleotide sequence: TGCAGTGCTAGAGATCCAGGTCAAGGGACGGGTGAGACCCAGTACTTC.

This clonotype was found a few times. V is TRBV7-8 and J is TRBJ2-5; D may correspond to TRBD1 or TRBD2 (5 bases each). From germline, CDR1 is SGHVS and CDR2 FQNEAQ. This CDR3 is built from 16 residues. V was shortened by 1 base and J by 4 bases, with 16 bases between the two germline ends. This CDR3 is CASSLERDPLGETQYF. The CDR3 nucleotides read TGTGCCAGCAGCTTAGAGAGGGACCCCCTCGGAGAGACCCAGTACTTC.

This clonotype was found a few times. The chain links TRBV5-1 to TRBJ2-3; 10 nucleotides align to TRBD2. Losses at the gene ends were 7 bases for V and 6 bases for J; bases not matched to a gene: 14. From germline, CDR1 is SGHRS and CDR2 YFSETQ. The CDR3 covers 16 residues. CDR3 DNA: TGCGCCAGCTCTTGGCCAGCGGGGGGGCCTCGTGATACGCAGTATTTT. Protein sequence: CASSWPAGGPRDTQYF.

The CDR3 DNA reads as TGTGCCAGCCGGCAACAGACGAACACTGAAGCTTTCTTT. It translates to CASRQQTNTEAFF. The J gene is TRBJ1-1, the V gene TRBV7-9; D unresolved. The CDR3 has 13 amino acids. V was cut by 8 bases and J by 1 base, with 11 bases left in between. The V gene's germline CDR1 is SEHNR and CDR2 FQNEAQ (reference sequence).

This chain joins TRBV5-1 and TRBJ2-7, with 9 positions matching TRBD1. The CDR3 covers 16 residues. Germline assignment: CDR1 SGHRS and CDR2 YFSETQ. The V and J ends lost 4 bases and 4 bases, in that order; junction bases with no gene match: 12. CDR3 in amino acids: CASSKTTGTGLYEQYF. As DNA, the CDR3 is TGCGCCAGCAGCAAAACTACCGGGACAGGGTTGTACGAGCAGTACTTC.